This T cell receptor (beta chain) was recovered during a study of blood T cell repertoires in COVID-19. Whole-study context: COVID-19 samples, acute and convalescent, were from the United States, Italy and Spain. PBMCs, B-cell-depleted T cells, or T cells were the source of the cDNA or gDNA that made up the material.

CDR3 size: 13 residues. CDR1 is SQVTM, CDR2 ANQGSEA, per germline. V was shortened by 6 bases and J by 3 bases, with 14 bases between the two germline ends. The method was immunoSEQ multiplex PCR; TCRdb's version includes in-frame clones alone and lacks a portion of them. The table shows 470,000 or so clones, with around 89% occurring only once. The clonotype comes from a woman in her 30s with acute or convalescent COVID-19. The source material was peripheral blood. The rearrangement joins TRBV29-1 to TRBJ1-2; D not certain. DNA for the CDR3: TGCAGCGTCCCTCGTGGCACCTACTATGGCTACACCTTC. This sequence encodes CSVPRGTYYGYTF.